These 18 T cell receptor beta chains share one sample of origin, sequenced in a study of cytomegalovirus exposure and HLA in healthy donors. The PCR contained 60 Vbeta and 13 Jbeta primers. Generated by immunoSEQ multiplex PCR, the TCRdb table keeps only in-frame clones and is missing some. Of 65,000 to 100,000 clones listed, around 79% are singletons. The sequenced sample was PBMCs. The receptors derive from a female donor in good health and CMV-seronegative.

This clone has more than one count but fewer than ten. The chain employs TRBV11-1 and TRBJ1-1; D is possibly TRBD1 (5 bases). The germline V and J ends were trimmed by 6 bases and 4 bases, with 18 bases remaining between them. Germline CDR1 and CDR2: SGHAT and FQDESV (reference sequence). This CDR3 is built from 15 residues. CDR3 sequence reads: CASSYAGTLGTEAFF. The CDR3 DNA reads as TGTGCCAGCAGTTATGCGGGGACCCTGGGCACTGAAGCTTTCTTT.

This chain uses TRBV5-6 with TRBJ2-7; 7 positions agree with TRBD1. In germline, CDR1 is SGHDT, CDR2 YYEEEE. This CDR3 is built from 13 residues. The ends lost 6 bases at V and 4 bases at J; junction bases unmatched: 7. CDR3 in DNA: TGTGCCAGCAAAGTGGGACAGACTTACGAGCAGTACTTC. As protein: CASKVGQTYEQYF. The full variable domain, in which reference TRBV5-6 and TRBJ2-7 provide the parts outside the CDR3, is DAGVTQSPTHLIKTRGQQVTLRCSPKSGHDTVSWYQQALGQGPQFIFQYYEEEERQRGNFPDRFSGHQFPNYSSELNVNALLLGDSALYLCASKVGQTYEQYFGPGTRLTVT.

The chain has TRBV6-5 and TRBJ1-1, with a possible D match to TRBD1 (6 bases). V was pared by 4 bases and J by 6 bases, with 12 bases between. The CDR3 has 13 residues. Germline V gene sequence: CDR1 MNHEY, CDR2 SVGAGI. The CDR3 nucleotides read TGTGCCAGCAGTTTTACAGGGTTGGCTGAAGCTTTCTTT. Its translation: CASSFTGLAEAFF.

CDR3 sequence reads: CASSLAPSGINEQFF. DNA for the CDR3: TGTGCCAGCAGCTTGGCTCCTAGCGGGATCAATGAGCAGTTCTTC. This chain uses TRBV5-6 with TRBJ2-1; TRBD2 matches 9 bases. Germline V gene data show CDR1 as SGHDT and CDR2 as YYEEEE. After removal of 0 bases from V and 6 bases from J, the junction contained 4 bases not matched to a gene. The CDR3 sequence is 15 residues long.

The gene calls are TRBV11-3 and TRBJ2-5, with D uncertain. Germline CDR1 is SGHNT and CDR2 is YENEEA. The CDR3 contains 13 residues. Trimming cost V 5 bases and J 5 bases, with 12 bases left between them. For the CDR3, the DNA is TGTGCCAGCAGCAAAGGCAGGTGGGAGACCCAGTACTTC. Translation: CASSKGRWETQYF.

The chain uses TRBV10-3 and TRBJ1-4, with D unresolved. The CDR3 is 13 amino acids. Per the germline V gene, CDR1 is ENHRY and CDR2 is SYGVKD. V shed 5 bases and J shed 6 bases, with 10 bases lying between them. The CDR3, as DNA: TGTGCCATCAGTAGACAACCAGATGAAAAACTGTTTTTT. The encoded protein is CAISRQPDEKLFF.

This chain uses TRBV6-5 with TRBJ1-4; the match to TRBD1 covers 8 bases. CDR1 is MNHEY and CDR2 is SVGAGI in the germline V gene. The length of the CDR3 is 12 residues. V lost 6 bases and J lost 10; bases outside the gene matches: 4. CDR3 amino acids: CASSQDRGKLFF. CDR3 sequence (DNA): TGTGCCAGCAGCCAAGACAGGGGAAAACTGTTTTTT.

This chain links TRBV5-1 with TRBJ2-5, with TRBD1 matching 8 bases. This CDR3 is built from 15 residues. The germline V gene encodes CDR1 SGHRS and CDR2 YFSETQ. The V and J ends lost 4 bases and 5 bases, in that order; junction bases with no gene match: 10. The CDR3 region has the DNA TGCGCCAGCAGCCTGACAGGGGCCCTCATGGAGACCCAGTACTTC. Protein sequence: CASSLTGALMETQYF.

This clone was detected only a few times. The J gene is TRBJ2-7, the V gene TRBV29-1; 9 positions match TRBD1. CDR3 length: 12 residues. Unmatched junction bases numbered 4, after V lost 4 bases and J lost 6 bases. Germline CDR1 reads SQVTM; CDR2 reads ANQGSEA. Here the CDR3 reads CSVGTGEGEQYF. Written as DNA, the CDR3 is TGCAGCGTTGGGACAGGGGAGGGCGAGCAGTACTTC.

The V and J genes are TRBV5-1 and TRBJ2-7, with D possibly being TRBD1 (5 bases). CDR1 is SGHRS and CDR2 is YFSETQ in the germline V gene. CDR3 length: 11 amino acids. Trimming took 4 bases from V and 4 from J, leaving 6 bases between them. The CDR3, as DNA: TGCGCCAGCAGCCAGGGTTACGAGCAGTACTTC. Translation gives CASSQGYEQYF.

This rearrangement joins TRBV19 to TRBJ1-3; tentatively, D is TRBD1 (6 bases). Between the trimmed V and J ends, which lost 5 bases and 4 bases, there was a span of 15 bases. CDR1 is LNHDA, CDR2 SQIVND, per germline (reference sequence). The CDR3 extends over 15 amino acids. CDR3 protein: CASSHGQTIGNTIYF. CDR3 in DNA: TGTGCCAGTAGTCACGGACAGACCATCGGAAACACCATATATTTT. Looking up the rest from reference TRBV19 and TRBJ1-3 gives the full variable domain: DGGITQSPKYLFRKEGQNVTLSCEQNLNHDAMYWYRQDPGQGLRLIYYSQIVNDFQKGDIAEGYSVSREKKESFPLTVTSAQKNPTAFYLCASSHGQTIGNTIYFGEGSWLTVV.

This clone appeared a single time. V and J are TRBV9 and TRBJ2-3; no clear D. Germline lookup yields CDR1 SGDLS and CDR2 YYNGEE. V lost 0 bases, J lost 5 bases, and 4 bases lay in between. The CDR3 totals 12 residues. The CDR3 region is CASSVVLDTQYF. The DNA for the CDR3 is TGTGCCAGCAGCGTAGTTCTAGATACGCAGTATTTT.

The chain carries TRBV28 and TRBJ1-2; 8 bases map to TRBD1. CDR1 and CDR2 (germline): MDHEN, SYDVKM. This CDR3 comprises 13 residues. V lost 4 bases to trimming and J lost 4 bases; unmatched junction nucleotides: 2. The CDR3 loop is CASSWGQVYGYTF. Written as DNA, the CDR3 is TGTGCCAGCAGTTGGGGACAGGTCTATGGCTACACCTTC.

This clone occurred once. The chain uses TRBV27 and TRBJ2-5; 8 nucleotides align to TRBD2. Germline-derived CDR1 and CDR2 are MNHEY and SMNVEV (reference sequence). The CDR3 spans 15 residues. The V gene end was trimmed by 6 bases and the J gene end by 3 bases; junction bases not matched to a gene: 9. The CDR3 nucleotides read TGTGCCAGCAGAACTCGCGGGACTAGGGAAGAGACCCAGTACTTC. Protein: CASRTRGTREETQYF.

The CDR3 loop reads CASSADIRREAFF. The DNA of the CDR3 is TGTGCCAGCAGCGCGGATATTCGTCGCGAAGCTTTCTTT. The chain joins TRBV7-9 to TRBJ1-1, with unresolved D. Trimming pared 5 bases from V and 8 bases from J, leaving 15 bases between. Germline CDR1 reads SEHNR; CDR2 reads FQNEAQ (reference sequence). CDR3 length: 13 amino acids.

V and J are TRBV6-6 and TRBJ2-5; TRBD2 is a possible D gene (6 bases). Germline V gene lookup returns CDR1 MNHNY and CDR2 SVGAGI (reference sequence). V lost 5 bases and J 2 bases, leaving 12 bases between the germline ends. The CDR3 runs 14 residues. CDR3 coding DNA: TGTGCCAGCAGTCGCCGGGACTTTCAAGAGACCCAGTACTTC. Amino acid sequence: CASSRRDFQETQYF.

CDR3 DNA: TGTGCCAGCAGGGACAGGGGGCCCGGCTATGGCTACACCTTC. Protein sequence: CASRDRGPGYGYTF. The rearrangement uses TRBV2 and TRBJ1-2, with TRBD1 matching over 11 bases. V dropped 6 bases and J dropped 4; count of bases not matched to a gene: 4. CDR3 length: 14 residues. CDR1 SNHLY and CDR2 FYNNEI come from the germline V gene. Using reference TRBV2 and TRBJ1-2 for the parts outside the CDR3, the full variable domain is EPEVTQTPSHQVTQMGQEVILRCVPISNHLYFYWYRQILGQKVEFLVSFYNNEISEKSEIFDDQFSVERPDGSNFTLKIRSTKLEDSAMYFCASRDRGPGYGYTFGSGTRLTVV.

V is TRBV10-3 and J is TRBJ2-1; D is possibly TRBD2 (5 bases). The CDR3 covers 15 residues. Trimming pared 7 bases from V and 0 bases from J, leaving 13 bases between. Looked up from germline, CDR1 is ENHRY and CDR2 is SYGVKD. This CDR3 is CAITGSRDSYNEQFF. For the CDR3, the DNA is TGTGCCATCACGGGCAGTCGGGACTCCTACAATGAGCAGTTCTTC.